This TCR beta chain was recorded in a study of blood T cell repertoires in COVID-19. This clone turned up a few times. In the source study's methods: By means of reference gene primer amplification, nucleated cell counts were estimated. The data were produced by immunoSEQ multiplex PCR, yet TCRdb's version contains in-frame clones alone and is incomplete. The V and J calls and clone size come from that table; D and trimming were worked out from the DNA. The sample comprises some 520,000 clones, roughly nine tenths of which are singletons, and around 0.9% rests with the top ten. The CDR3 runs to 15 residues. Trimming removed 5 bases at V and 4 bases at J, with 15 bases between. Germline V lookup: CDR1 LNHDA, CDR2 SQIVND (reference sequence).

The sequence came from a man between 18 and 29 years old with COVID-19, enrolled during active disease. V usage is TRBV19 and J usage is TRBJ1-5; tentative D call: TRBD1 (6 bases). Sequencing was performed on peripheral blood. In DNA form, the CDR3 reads TGTGCCAGTAGTCCCCAACGGACAGTTAATCAGCCCCAGCATTTT. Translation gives CASSPQRTVNQPQHF.